This T cell receptor beta chain was captured in a study of cytomegalovirus exposure and HLA in healthy donors. Germline CDR1 is SGHDT and CDR2 is YYEEEE. V was clipped by 1 base and J by 5 bases; unmatched bases: 6. The CDR3 length is 14 residues. Sequencing used immunoSEQ multiplex PCR; TCRdb keeps in-frame clones, though not all of them. This table holds 300,000 to 400,000 clones, just over 85% found once. The donors formed part of the 120-subject validation cohort, distinct from the roughly 700-subject first cohort. This clone was observed a handful of times. Its antigen is not known. The study's findings and limits: Subsequent analysis revealed that first-cohort TCR clusters tended to co-occur in the approximately 120 validation repertoires. Rarity marked most TCR sequences, yet some public TCRs occurred in many donors.

The sequenced sample was PBMCs. The TCR was taken from a woman aged 18-35 years in good health and CMV-seronegative. The gene calls are TRBV5-6 and TRBJ2-7, with TRBD2 matching 7 bases. This chain's CDR3 is CASSLLTGGHEQYF. In DNA form, the CDR3 reads TGTGCCAGCAGCTTGTTAACGGGAGGCCACGAGCAGTACTTC.